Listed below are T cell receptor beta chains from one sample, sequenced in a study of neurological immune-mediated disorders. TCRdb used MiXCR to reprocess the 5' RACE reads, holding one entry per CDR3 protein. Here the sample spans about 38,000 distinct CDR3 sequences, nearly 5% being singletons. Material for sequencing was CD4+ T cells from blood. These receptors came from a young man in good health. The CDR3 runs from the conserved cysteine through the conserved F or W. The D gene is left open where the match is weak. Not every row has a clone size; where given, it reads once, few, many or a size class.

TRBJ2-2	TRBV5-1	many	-	TGCGCCAGCAGCTGGACTCACAGGGAACCTACGAACACCGGGGAGCTGTTTTTT	CASSWTHREPTNTGELFF
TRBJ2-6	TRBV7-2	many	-	TGTGCCAGCAGCCTACAGGGTCCTGGGGCCAACGTCCTGACTTTC	CASSLQGPGANVLTF
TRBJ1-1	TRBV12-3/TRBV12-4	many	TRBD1	TGTGCAATAGGGGGACAGGGTGCTGTGTGGACTGAAGCTTTCTTT	CAIGGQGAVWTEAFF
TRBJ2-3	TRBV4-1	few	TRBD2	TGCGCCAGCAGCCGATCGGGGGGGCTAGCGGGGGCCCCACGTTACACAGATACGCAGTATTTT	CASSRSGGLAGAPRYTDTQYF
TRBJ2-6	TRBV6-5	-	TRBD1	TGTGCCATCAGTTCCAGGACAGGGCCGTCCACTGGGACCAACGTCCTGACTTTC	CAISSRTGPSTGTNVLTF
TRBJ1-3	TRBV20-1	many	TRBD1	TGCAGTGCGGGGGACAGGGGTTCGGGAAACACCATATATTTT	CSAGDRGSGNTIYF
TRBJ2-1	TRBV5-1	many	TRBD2	TGCGCCAGCAGCTTGTCTAGCGGGTTGACTGAGCAGTTCTTC	CASSLSSGLTEQFF
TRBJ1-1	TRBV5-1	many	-	TGCGCCAGCAGCAGAATTCCCGGCACTGAAGCTTTCTTT	CASSRIPGTEAFF
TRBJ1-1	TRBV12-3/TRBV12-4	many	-	TGTGCCAGCAGTCCCAGACCCATGAACACTGAAGCTTTCTTT	CASSPRPMNTEAFF
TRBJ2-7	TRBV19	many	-	TGTGCCAGTAGTGGCCGGGACCGCACGCGAGAGCAGTACTTC	CASSGRDRTREQYF
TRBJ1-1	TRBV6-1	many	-	TGTGCCAGCAGTGGTCGGACAGAGAACACTGAAGCTTTCTTT	CASSGRTENTEAFF
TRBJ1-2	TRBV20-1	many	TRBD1	TGCAGGGCCGGGACAGGGGCACAACTCTATGGCTACACCTTC	CRAGTGAQLYGYTF
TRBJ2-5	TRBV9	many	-	TGTGCCAGCAGCGTATTCTCGACAGGGAGGGAGACCCAGTACTTC	CASSVFSTGRETQYF
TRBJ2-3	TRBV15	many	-	TGTGCCACCAGCAGAGACTATCAGGGCACGCAGTATTTT	CATSRDYQGTQYF
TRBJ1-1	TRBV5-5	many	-	TGTGCCAGCACTACTTACAGGGAAGGGGCTGAAGCTTTCTTT	CASTTYREGAEAFF
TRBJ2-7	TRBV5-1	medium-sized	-	TGCGCCAGCAGCTTGGCCGATCAGGGCTACGAGCAGTACTTC	CASSLADQGYEQYF
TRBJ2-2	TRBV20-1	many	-	TGCAGTGCTTCGACAGTGGCGAACACCGGGGAGCTGTTTTTT	CSASTVANTGELFF
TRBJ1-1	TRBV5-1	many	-	TGCGCCAGCAGCTTGGGGTACGGGCGGGGGAACACTGAAGCTTTCTTT	CASSLGYGRGNTEAFF
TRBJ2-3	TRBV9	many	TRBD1	TGTGCCAGCAGCTCGACGGACAGGGTGGAAGATACGCAGTATTTT	CASSSTDRVEDTQYF
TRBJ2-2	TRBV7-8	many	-	TGTGCCAGCAGCTTACCCCGGGCCATTGACGCCGGGGAGCTGTTTTTT	CASSLPRAIDAGELFF
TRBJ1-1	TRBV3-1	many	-	TGTGCCAGCAGCCAAGAGGGGCCTGGCCGAGCTTTCTTT	CASSQEGPGRAFF
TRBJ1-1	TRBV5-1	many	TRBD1	TGCGCCAGCAGCTCCGGGACAGGGGGTCTCACTGAAGCTTTCTTT	CASSSGTGGLTEAFF
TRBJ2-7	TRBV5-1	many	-	TGCGCCAGCAGCTCACCCTCGGGTGGCTACGAGCAGTACTTC	CASSSPSGGYEQYF
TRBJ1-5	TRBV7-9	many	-	TGTGCCAGCAGCGTGGGGGGCAGGGTCGATCAGCCCCAGCATTTT	CASSVGGRVDQPQHF
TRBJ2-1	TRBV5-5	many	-	TGTGCCAGCAGCTTCGGGGGATTTGAGCAGTTCTTC	CASSFGGFEQFF
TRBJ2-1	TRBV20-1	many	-	TGCAGTGCTTTTTTTTTGGGGAGCAATGAGCAGTTCTTC	CSAFFLGSNEQFF
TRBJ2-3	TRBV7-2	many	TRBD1	TGTGCCAGCAGTGTGGACAGGGCTGGCACAGATACGCAGTATTTT	CASSVDRAGTDTQYF
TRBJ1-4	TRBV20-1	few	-	TGCAGTGCTAGTACTGAAAAACTGTTTTTT	CSASTEKLFF
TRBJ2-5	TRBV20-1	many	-	TGCAGTGCCCATGTTGCAGGGAAAGAGACCCAGTACTTC	CSAHVAGKETQYF
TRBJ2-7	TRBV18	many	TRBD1	TGTGCCAGCTCAATCCGGGACAGGGGCTCTGGCGAGCAGTACTTC	CASSIRDRGSGEQYF
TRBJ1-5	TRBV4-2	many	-	TGTGCCAGCAGCCAAGATTACAATCAGCCCCAGCATTTT	CASSQDYNQPQHF
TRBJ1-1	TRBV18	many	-	TGTGCCATCTCACCACCGATTGGGGGCGGATTGGACACTGAAGCTTTCTTT	CAISPPIGGGLDTEAFF
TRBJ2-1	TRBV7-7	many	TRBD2	TGTGCTAGCAGCCCGACTAGCGGCCACCCCTTCTCACGCGAGGAGCAGTTCTTC	CASSPTSGHPFSREEQFF
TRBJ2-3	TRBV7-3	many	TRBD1	TGTGCCAGCAGCCCTGACAGGGCCGCAGATACGCAGTATTTT	CASSPDRAADTQYF
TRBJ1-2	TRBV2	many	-	TGTGCCAGCAGTGGGGGGCTCTATGGCTACACCTTC	CASSGGLYGYTF
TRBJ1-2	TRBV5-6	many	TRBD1	TGTGCCAGCAGGAGACAGGGGTTCGGTGGCTACACCTTC	CASRRQGFGGYTF
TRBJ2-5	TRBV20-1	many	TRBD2	TGCAGTGCCAACCCCCGACTAGCGGGGACACAAGAGACCCAGTACTTC	CSANPRLAGTQETQYF
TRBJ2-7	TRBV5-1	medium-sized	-	TGCGCCAGCAGCGGGATACCCCAAAGTTCCTACGAGCAGTACTTC	CASSGIPQSSYEQYF
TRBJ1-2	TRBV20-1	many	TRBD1	TGCAGTGCTAGAGATACCGGGACAGGGGGTGGCTACACCTTC	CSARDTGTGGGYTF
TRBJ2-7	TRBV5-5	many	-	TGTGCCAGCAGCACCGGGACTCTCTACGAGCAGTACTTC	CASSTGTLYEQYF
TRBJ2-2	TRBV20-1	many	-	TGCAGTGCTAGAGCCGCGATAAACCTCGACGGGGAGCTGTTTTTT	CSARAAINLDGELFF
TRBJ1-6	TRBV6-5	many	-	TGTGCCAGCCTGGGACTAGAGGGGTCACCCCTCCACTTT	CASLGLEGSPLHF
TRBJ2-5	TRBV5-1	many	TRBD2	TGCGCCAGCACCTCTAGCGGGGTGGAAGAGACCCAGTACTTC	CASTSSGVEETQYF
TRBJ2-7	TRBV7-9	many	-	TGTGCCAGCAGCTTTGGGACACAGGTCGGAAGGGAGCAGTACTTC	CASSFGTQVGREQYF
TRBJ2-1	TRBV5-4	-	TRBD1	TGTGCCAGCACCGTGAACAGGGGGCATATCGATGAGCAGTTCTTC	CASTVNRGHIDEQFF
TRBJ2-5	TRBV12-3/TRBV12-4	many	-	TGTGCCAGCAGTTTGGGTCTCAAGGGGACCCAGTACTTC	CASSLGLKGTQYF
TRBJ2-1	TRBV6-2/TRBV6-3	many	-	TGTGCCAGCAGTCCCGCGACCCGAGGGAATCGGCAGTTCTTC	CASSPATRGNRQFF
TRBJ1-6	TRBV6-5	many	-	TGTGCCAGCACCCCGGACAGACTTAATTCACCCCTCCACTTT	CASTPDRLNSPLHF
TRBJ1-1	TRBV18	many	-	TGTGCCAGCTTACGAGACCAGGGAGTTTGGAACACTGAAGCTTTCTTT	CASLRDQGVWNTEAFF
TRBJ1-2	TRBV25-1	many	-	TGTGCCAGCAGTGCCGGGAATGGGGGCGTGTGGGGCTACACCTTC	CASSAGNGGVWGYTF
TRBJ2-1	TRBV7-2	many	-	TGTGCCAGCAGCCCCGGGGAGATTTACAATGAGCAGTTCTTC	CASSPGEIYNEQFF
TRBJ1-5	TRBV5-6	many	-	TGTGCCAGCAGCGGGGGGTTCGGCGGCAATCAGCCCCAGCATTTT	CASSGGFGGNQPQHF
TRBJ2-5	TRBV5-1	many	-	TGCGCCAGCAGCCTGGGCACGCAAGAGACCCAGTACTTC	CASSLGTQETQYF
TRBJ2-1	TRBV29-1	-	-	TGCAGCGTTGTTTCCAGGGTTGAAACCTACAATGAGCAGTTCTTC	CSVVSRVETYNEQFF
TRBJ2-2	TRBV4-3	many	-	TGCGCCAGCAGCCAAGACCACCTAAACACCGGGGAGCTGTTTTTT	CASSQDHLNTGELFF